This TCR beta chain was recovered during a study of spatial heterogeneity in lung cancer. Study-wide background: Detected beta-chain sequences consistently exceeded alpha-chain sequences. General study points: One measure, the expanded intratumoral alpha and beta TCR count, tracked tumor mutation counts.

TCRdb re-called the 5' RACE reads with MiXCR, one entry per CDR3 protein. The sample holds under 9,500 distinct CDR3 sequences, approximately 8.9% seen once. The CDR3 extends over 16 amino acids. The germline V gene encodes CDR1 SNHLY and CDR2 FYNNEI. Time point specified: sample taken at primary tumor resection. Unsorted whole RNA of tumor, nontumor lung or frozen PBMC was sequenced. This clonotype was recorded many times. Its antigen is not identified. At one end the junction does not follow the germline gene, possibly because of a read error. In a library made to pick up alpha chains, this beta chain is a stray read with a size that means little.

The chain has TRBV2 and TRBJ2-7; 9 positions agree with TRBD1. The sample in question was lung tumor tissue, obtained at surgery. The receptor's source is a male donor with early-stage non-small cell lung cancer. For the CDR3, the DNA is TGTGCCAGCAGTTGCCCGGACTCAGAATTCGGACAGGGGAAATCTTTC. This sequence encodes CASSCPDSEFGQGKSF.